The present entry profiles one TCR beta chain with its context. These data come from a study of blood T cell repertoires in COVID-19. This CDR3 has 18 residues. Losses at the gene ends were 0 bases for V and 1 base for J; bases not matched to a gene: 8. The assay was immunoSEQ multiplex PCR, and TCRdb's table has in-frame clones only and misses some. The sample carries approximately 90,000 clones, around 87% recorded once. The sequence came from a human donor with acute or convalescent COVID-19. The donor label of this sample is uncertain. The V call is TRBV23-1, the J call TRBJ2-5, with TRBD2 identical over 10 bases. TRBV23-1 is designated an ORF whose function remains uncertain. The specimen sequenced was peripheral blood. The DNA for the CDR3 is TGCGCCAGCAGTCAATCGTTACTAGCGGGGCTCTTCCAAGAGACCCAGTACTTC. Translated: CASSQSLLAGLFQETQYF.